Presented here are 18 T cell receptor beta chains from one specimen sequenced in a study of neurological immune-mediated disorders. TCRdb reprocessed the 5' RACE reads with MiXCR, giving one entry per CDR3 protein. The sample shows roughly 25,000 distinct CDR3 sequences, 2% to 3% of them seen only once. Material for sequencing was PBMCs. All receptors derive from a woman in her forties or fifties with multiple sclerosis.

This clonotype was counted only a few times. CDR3 in amino acids: CASSLEGKHTDTQYF. In nucleotides, the CDR3 is TGCGCCAGCAGCTTGGAGGGGAAACACACAGATACGCAGTATTTT. The J gene is TRBJ2-3, the V gene TRBV5-1, with a possible D match to TRBD1 (5 bases). V lost 0 bases and J 2 bases, leaving 10 bases between the germline ends. The CDR3 is made up of 15 amino acids. The germline CDR1 and CDR2 sequences are SGHRS and YFSETQ.

This clonotype has ten or more counts. The V call is TRBV5-1, the J call TRBJ2-7; 8 bases map to TRBD1. CDR1 and CDR2 (germline): SGHRS, YFSETQ. The length of the CDR3 is 15 residues. V lost 4 bases and J lost 6; bases outside the gene matches: 12. The CDR3: CASSPSRQGALEQYF. CDR3 DNA sequence: TGCGCCAGCAGCCCATCTCGCCAGGGGGCACTCGAGCAGTACTTC. The full variable domain, with the rest looked up from reference TRBV5-1 and TRBJ2-7, is KAGVTQTPRYLIKTRGQQVTLSCSPISGHRSVSWYQQTPGQGLQFLFEYFSETQRNKGNFPGRFSGRQFSNSRSEMNVSTLELGDSALYLCASSPSRQGALEQYFGPGTRLTVT.

By share, this clonotype counts as medium-sized (0.01 to 0.1%). For the CDR3, the DNA is TGTGCCAGCAGCATCCGGACAGGGATTTACGAGCAGTACTTC. This sequence encodes CASSIRTGIYEQYF. The chain links TRBV14 to TRBJ2-7, with 8 bases matching TRBD1. Germline V gives CDR1 SGHDN, CDR2 FVKESK. The CDR3 sequence is 14 residues long. V lost 5 bases, J lost 4 bases, and 7 bases stayed unmatched.

This clonotype was counted at least ten times. This may stem from a read error, because a much larger clone lies one nucleotide away. The gene calls are TRBV20-1 and TRBJ2-4; tentative D call: TRBD2 (6 bases). V gave up 0 bases and J gave up 6 bases, with 18 bases separating them. Germline loops: CDR1 DFQATT, CDR2 SNEGSKA (reference sequence). The CDR3 totals 16 residues. The CDR3 loop is CSARDLGRESLNIQYF. CDR3 bases: TGCAGTGCTAGAGATCTTGGGCGGGAAAGTTTAAACATTCAGTACTTC.

This clonotype was observed at least ten times. This chain uses TRBV20-1 with TRBJ2-5; TRBD1 or TRBD2 may be the D gene (5 bases each). V lost 3 bases and J 2 bases, leaving 13 bases between the germline ends. The CDR3 covers 14 residues. Germline CDR1 reads DFQATT; CDR2 reads SNEGSKA (reference sequence). The CDR3 bases are TGCAGTGCTAGGCGGTCTGGGGGACAAGAGACCCAGTACTTC. Amino acid sequence: CSARRSGGQETQYF.

Ten or more counts support this clonotype. The J gene is TRBJ2-1, the V gene TRBV20-1; maybe TRBD2 (6 bases). The germline CDR1 and CDR2 sequences are DFQATT and SNEGSKA (reference sequence). Deletions cut 6 bases from V and 7 bases from J, with 22 bases between. The CDR3 consists of 15 residues. The CDR3 region has the DNA TGCAGTGCCTCCCTCGGGACCCTTGGGGGGAATGAGCAGTTCTTC. Protein sequence: CSASLGTLGGNEQFF.

Comment on this clonotype: Given a much more abundant clone one base away, this may be a read error. V and J are TRBV6-4 and TRBJ1-1; D not certain. The CDR3 length is 14 residues. Germline V gives CDR1 MRHNA, CDR2 SNTAGT. Trimming took 0 bases from V and 4 from J, leaving 9 bases between them. The CDR3, as DNA: TGTGCCAGCAGTGACTCGAGAAGGGCCACTGAAGCTTTCTTT. Protein: CASSDSRRATEAFF.

This clonotype occurred many times. In nucleotides, the CDR3 is TGTGCCAGCAGCTTACAACAGGGGAGCAATCAGCCCCAGCATTTT. Translated, it gives CASSLQQGSNQPQHF. This sequence joins TRBV7-2 and TRBJ1-5; 7 bases fit TRBD1. CDR3 length equals 15 residues. Per germline, CDR1 SGHTA and CDR2 FQGNSA. V shed 2 bases, J shed 1 base, and the junction held 2 bases outside the gene matches.

This clonotype appeared many times. V usage is TRBV5-1 and J usage is TRBJ2-2; either TRBD1 or TRBD2 may fit D (6 bases each). CDR1 is SGHRS, CDR2 YFSETQ, per germline. The V end lost 4 bases, the J end lost 0 bases, and 16 bases lay between the germline ends. The CDR3 spans 17 residues. CDR3 residues: CASSTSSGGANTGELFF. DNA of the CDR3: TGCGCCAGCAGCACCTCGTCCGGGGGCGCGAACACCGGGGAGCTGTTTTTT.

A few counts support this clonotype. The genes are TRBV7-2 and TRBJ1-2; D perhaps matches TRBD1 (5 bases). The V end lost 6 bases, the J end lost 6 bases, and 14 bases lay between the germline ends. The germline CDR1 and CDR2 sequences are SGHTA and FQGNSA. CDR3 length: 13 residues. The CDR3 sequence is CASRHAGTDGYTF. The CDR3 region has the DNA TGTGCCAGCAGGCATGCAGGGACGGATGGCTACACCTTC.

This clonotype was counted ten times or more. The rearrangement links TRBV9 to TRBJ2-7, with D perhaps TRBD2 (7 bases). Trimming removed 4 bases from V and 0 bases from J, with 20 bases in between. CDR1 and CDR2 from the germline V gene are SGDLS and YYNGEE. This CDR3 contains 17 residues. This CDR3 reads CASSPLGAGLSSYEQYF. CDR3 bases: TGTGCCAGCAGCCCCCTGGGGGCGGGACTAAGCTCCTACGAGCAGTACTTC.

In this sample, this clonotype turned up many times. V gene TRBV20-1 combines with J gene TRBJ1-4; D gene unclear. V lost 5 bases to trimming and J lost 7 bases, with 14 bases between them. The germline V gene encodes CDR1 DFQATT and CDR2 SNEGSKA (reference sequence). This CDR3 spans 13 amino acids. The CDR3 reads CSAARTSIEKLFF. DNA for the CDR3: TGCAGTGCTGCTCGTACGTCCATTGAAAAACTGTTTTTT.

Only a few counts were recorded for this clonotype. J is TRBJ2-7 and V is TRBV7-2; no clear D. V gave up 1 base and J gave up 3 bases, with 13 bases separating them. CDR1 is SGHTA and CDR2 is FQGNSA in the germline V gene. This CDR3 contains 15 residues. Written as DNA, the CDR3 is TGTGCCAGCAGCTTAGAGGGTGCGCCGGACTACGAGCAGTACTTC. Its translation: CASSLEGAPDYEQYF.

This clonotype was counted many times. The chain uses TRBV27 and TRBJ2-3, with D perhaps TRBD1 or TRBD2 (6 bases each). The CDR3 length is 14 residues. The germline V gene encodes CDR1 MNHEY and CDR2 SMNVEV (reference sequence). V lost 5 bases, J lost 2 bases, and 11 bases lay in between. Here the CDR3 DNA reads TGTGCCAGCAGTCTAGGGGGGCACACAGATACGCAGTATTTT. Its protein product is CASSLGGHTDTQYF.

In its sample, this clonotype was seen many times. The chain uses TRBV2 and TRBJ2-3; tentative D call: TRBD2 (5 bases). V lost 6 bases and J lost 0, with 16 bases in between. CDR3 size: 16 residues. Germline V gives CDR1 SNHLY, CDR2 FYNNEI. CDR3 region: CASRSGRRASTDTQYF. The CDR3 nucleotides are TGTGCCAGCAGGAGCGGACGCCGAGCTAGCACAGATACGCAGTATTTT.

This clonotype appeared many times. V is TRBV20-1 and J is TRBJ1-1; D remains ambiguous. In germline, CDR1 is DFQATT, CDR2 SNEGSKA (reference sequence). The CDR3 covers 15 residues. V was cut by 0 bases and J by 4 bases, with 15 bases left in between. The CDR3 reads CSARDRLGWATEAFF. The CDR3 DNA reads as TGCAGTGCTAGAGATCGGTTAGGGTGGGCCACTGAAGCTTTCTTT.

This clonotype occurred many times. The V call is TRBV7-9, the J call TRBJ2-7, with 7 bases fitting TRBD1. CDR3 length: 16 residues. CDR1 and CDR2 from the germline V gene are SEHNR and FQNEAQ (reference sequence). J lost 2 bases, V lost 5 bases, and 12 bases had no gene match. The CDR3 DNA is TGTGCCAGCAGCGGAGAGACCGGGACAGCAGCCTACGAGCAGTACTTC. Protein: CASSGETGTAAYEQYF.

This clonotype was counted ten times or more. A read error is possible here, since a much larger clone lies one base away. This rearrangement joins TRBV11-3 to TRBJ2-1, with 8 bases aligning to TRBD2. The CDR3 totals 15 residues. V shed 5 bases and J 4 bases; nucleotides not matched to a gene: 7. Per the germline V gene, CDR1 is SGHNT and CDR2 is YENEEA. CDR3 loop: CASSPGTRGYNEQFF. CDR3 DNA sequence: TGTGCCAGCAGCCCCGGGACTAGAGGGTACAATGAGCAGTTCTTC.